The clone carrying this T cell receptor (beta chain) was observed a few times. As yet, its antigen is unknown. Germline V gene data show CDR1 as SGHAT and CDR2 as FQDESV (reference sequence). Trimming removed 3 bases from V and 7 bases from J; junction bases left unmatched: 10. The CDR3 is made up of 15 amino acids. Time point described: sample taken at primary tumor resection. Patients with untreated early-stage non-small cell lung cancer, numbering more than 55, were the donors. Frozen PBMC, nontumor lung or tumor provided whole RNA, which was sequenced unsorted. This record comes from a study of spatial heterogeneity in lung cancer. Looking at the study overall: Beta-chain sequences were consistently detected more often than alpha-chain sequences. Matched bulk RNA-seq yielded a T cell transcriptional module score. Counts of TCR transcripts in tumor regions correlated strongly with that score.

Notes on the study in general: Tumoral mutation counts were tracked by counts of expanded intratumoral alpha and beta TCRs.

TCRdb independently ran MiXCR on the 5' RACE reads; one entry per CDR3 protein. The sample lists hundreds of distinct CDR3 sequences, about 13% occurring once. The sequenced sample was lung tumor tissue, obtained at surgery. The chain uses TRBV11-1 and TRBJ2-7, with 9 bases aligning to TRBD1. The clonotype comes from a male donor with early-stage non-small cell lung cancer. Here the CDR3 reads CASSFSTGQGKEQYF. The DNA for the CDR3 is TGTGCCAGCAGCTTTTCCACGGGACAGGGTAAGGAGCAGTACTTC. Full variable domain (missing parts from reference TRBV11-1 and TRBJ2-7): EAEVAQSPRYKITEKSQAVAFWCDPISGHATLYWYRQILGQGPELLVQFQDESVVDDSQLPKDRFSAERLKGVDSTLKIQPAELGDSAMYLCASSFSTGQGKEQYFGPGTRLTVT.